The present T cell receptor (beta chain) was sequenced within a study of technical replicates of blood from a handful of donors. Only one count was recorded for this clone. Sequencing was performed with immunoSEQ multiplex PCR; in TCRdb, only in-frame clones are kept and a portion is missing. Altogether more than 80,000 clones are present, roughly 96% being singletons, with the ten largest covering about 0.3%. The trim removed 4 bases at V and 2 bases at J, leaving 1 base unmatched. Germline-derived CDR1 and CDR2 are SGHVS and FQNEAQ. CDR3 length: 13 residues. This rearrangement joins TRBV7-8 to TRBJ1-2; 7 positions agree with TRBD1. Sequencing was performed on T cells isolated from PBMCs. The TCR originated in a human donor in good health. The CDR3: CASSWGQNYGYTF. CDR3 in DNA: TGTGCCAGCAGCTGGGGACAGAACTATGGCTACACCTTC.